One sample yielded the 18 T cell receptor beta chains listed below, sequenced in a study of long-term antiretroviral therapy in people with HIV. At survey level, the immunoSEQ assay was run in its v3.0 version. Assay: immunoSEQ multiplex PCR; the TCRdb copy retains only in-frame clones and omits some. This table has fewer than 35,000 clones, 70% to 80% appearing once. The input for sequencing was unsorted PBMCs, taken 2 years after starting antiretroviral therapy. Receptors were obtained from a woman aged 45-65 years with HIV.

This sequence joins TRBV7-9 and TRBJ2-3; a weak D match, TRBD2 (5 bases). The germline gives CDR1 SEHNR, CDR2 FQNEAQ (reference sequence). CDR3 size: 13 residues. V gave up 3 bases and J gave up 7 bases, with 11 bases separating them. CDR3 in DNA: TGTGCCAGCAGCTTTACGGGGTGGAATACGCAGTATTTT. Protein product: CASSFTGWNTQYF.

This clone has a handful of counts. This chain links TRBV5-1 with TRBJ1-1; D is possibly TRBD1 (5 bases). Germline-derived CDR1 and CDR2 are SGHRS and YFSETQ. The ends were cut back, 4 bases at V and 4 bases at J, with 11 bases in the middle. The CDR3 runs to 13 residues. CDR3 loop: CASSNSGTTEAFF. CDR3 nucleotide sequence: TGCGCCAGCAGCAACTCAGGGACCACTGAAGCTTTCTTT.

This chain uses TRBV6-5 with TRBJ2-2; D remains ambiguous. V lost 4 bases and J 5 bases, leaving 11 bases between the germline ends. The CDR3 contains 14 residues. Germline lookup yields CDR1 MNHEY and CDR2 SVGAGI. The CDR3 protein is CASSLSRKTGELFF. Here the CDR3 DNA reads TGTGCCAGCAGTTTGTCTAGAAAGACCGGGGAGCTGTTTTTT.

The chain is built from TRBV7-3 and TRBJ1-3; TRBD1 might be the D (5 bases). The germline gives CDR1 SGHTA, CDR2 FQGTGA. The V end lost 0 bases, the J end lost 4 bases, and 10 bases lay between the germline ends. The CDR3 length is 15 residues. This CDR3 is CASSLTPGAGNTIYF. The CDR3, as DNA: TGTGCCAGCAGCTTAACCCCTGGGGCCGGAAACACCATATATTTT.

This clone was recorded only once. The chain couples TRBV30 to TRBJ1-2; no firm D call. Trimming stripped 4 bases from V and 8 bases from J, with 14 bases between. The V gene's germline CDR1 is GTSNPN and CDR2 SVGIG (reference sequence). The CDR3 has 12 amino acids. Written as DNA, the CDR3 is TGTGCCTGGATTGGGCCTGGAGGCGGCTACACCTTC. Encoded protein: CAWIGPGGGYTF.

This clone has more than one count but fewer than ten. This chain links TRBV30 with TRBJ1-4; 7 bases line up with TRBD1. CDR3 length: 13 amino acids. Germline V lookup: CDR1 GTSNPN, CDR2 SVGIG (reference sequence). V gave up 4 bases and J gave up 8 bases; unmatched junction bases: 7. The CDR3 is CAWKEGAGEKLFF. The CDR3 DNA reads TGTGCCTGGAAGGAGGGGGCAGGGGAAAAACTGTTTTTT.

This chain connects TRBV6-1 to TRBJ1-3, with 10 positions matching TRBD1. The J segment lost 0 bases and the V segment lost 6 bases, leaving 2 bases of the junction unmatched. Germline lookup yields CDR1 MNHNS and CDR2 SASEGT. CDR3 length equals 15 residues. CDR3 nucleotide sequence: TGTGCCAGCAGGAGGGACAGGGGCTCTGGAAACACCATATATTTT. Its protein is CASRRDRGSGNTIYF.

CDR3: CASSARTSGGAYNEQFF. The DNA for the CDR3 is TGCGCCAGCAGCGCTCGGACTAGCGGGGGGGCCTACAATGAGCAGTTCTTC. The chain joins TRBV5-1 to TRBJ2-1, with 15 bases matching TRBD2. The germline V gene has CDR1 SGHRS and CDR2 YFSETQ. Unmatched junction bases numbered 4, after V lost 4 bases and J lost 2 bases. CDR3 length equals 17 residues.

The rearrangement uses TRBV5-5 and TRBJ2-7; D is undetermined. This CDR3 has 11 amino acids. Trimming shortened V by 4 bases and J by 1 base, and 3 bases separated the two germline ends. The V gene's germline CDR1 is SGHKS and CDR2 YYEKEE (reference sequence). The CDR3, as DNA: TGTGCCAGCAGCCCGTCCTACGAGCAGTACTTC. Translation gives CASSPSYEQYF. Supplemented by reference TRBV5-5 and TRBJ2-7, the full variable domain reads DAGVTQSPTHLIKTRGQQVTLRCSPISGHKSVSWYQQVLGQGPQFIFQYYEKEERGRGNFPDRFSARQFPNYSSELNVNALLLGDSALYLCASSPSYEQYFGPGTRLTVT.

As regards this clone: At the DNA level, this CDR3 is encoded by other sequences in the same sample as well. The chain has TRBV5-1 and TRBJ1-1, with 9 bases aligning to TRBD1. This CDR3 is 14 amino acids long. Looked up from germline, CDR1 is SGHRS and CDR2 is YFSETQ. V shed 3 bases and J 5 bases; nucleotides not matched to a gene: 5. The DNA of the CDR3 is TGCGCCAGCAGCTCGGGACAGGGTAGGACTGAAGCTTTCTTT. Residues: CASSSGQGRTEAFF.

The chain recombines TRBV4-2 with TRBJ2-7, with no clear D. V gave up 0 bases and J gave up 5 bases, with 8 bases separating them. Germline V gene sequence: CDR1 LGHNA, CDR2 YNFKEQ. The CDR3 consists of 13 residues. The CDR3 here is CASSQDLGHEQYV. CDR3 in DNA: TGTGCCAGCAGCCAAGATTTAGGACACGAGCAGTACGTC.

The chain employs TRBV14 and TRBJ2-5; 10 nucleotides match TRBD1. CDR3 length: 15 amino acids. The J segment lost 7 bases and the V segment lost 3 bases, leaving 8 bases of the junction unmatched. Germline CDR1 SGHDN, CDR2 FVKESK. CDR3 sequence reads: CASSHTGTGEGTQYF. The CDR3 DNA reads as TGTGCCAGCAGCCATACCGGGACAGGGGAAGGGACCCAGTACTTC.

This clone was observed a few times. J is TRBJ1-2 and V is TRBV10-1; 8 bases line up with TRBD1. This CDR3 is 13 amino acids long. Losses at the gene ends were 6 bases for V and 10 bases for J; bases not matched to a gene: 10. Germline V gene lookup returns CDR1 WNHNN and CDR2 SYGVQD (reference sequence). CDR3 in amino acids: CASSDRGGGDYTF. In DNA, the CDR3 is TGCGCCAGCAGCGACAGGGGAGGAGGCGACTACACCTTC.

This clone turned up a few times. The V gene is TRBV19, the J gene TRBJ1-2; no reliable D call. V lost 3 bases and J lost 4, with 9 bases in between. The CDR3 is made up of 13 amino acids. CDR1 is LNHDA and CDR2 is SQIVND in the germline V gene (reference sequence). The CDR3 nucleotides read TGTGCCAGTAGTATTACGCCCACCTATGGCTACACCTTC. It specifies CASSITPTYGYTF. The complete variable domain, with remaining parts taken from reference TRBV19 and TRBJ1-2, reads DGGITQSPKYLFRKEGQNVTLSCEQNLNHDAMYWYRQDPGQGLRLIYYSQIVNDFQKGDIAEGYSVSREKKESFPLTVTSAQKNPTAFYLCASSITPTYGYTFGSGTRLTVV.

The chain is built from TRBV6-4 and TRBJ2-3; 8 bases are a match to TRBD2. Trimming cost V 0 bases and J 6 bases; bases outside gene matches: 5. This CDR3 is built from 15 residues. Looked up from germline, CDR1 is MRHNA and CDR2 is SNTAGT. CDR3 sequence: CASSDSTSAADTQYF. As DNA, the CDR3 is TGTGCCAGCAGTGACTCGACTAGCGCCGCTGATACGCAGTATTTT.

The chain recombines TRBV5-4 with TRBJ1-2; D is ambiguous. The V end was cut by 0 bases, the J end by 10 bases, with 10 bases between. Germline V gene lookup returns CDR1 SGHNT and CDR2 YYREEE (reference sequence). The CDR3 sequence is 12 residues long. The CDR3 region has the DNA TGTGCCAGCAGCTTGGGTCCGGGTGACTACACCTTC. Its translation is CASSLGPGDYTF.

V is TRBV5-4 and J is TRBJ2-5; tentative D call: TRBD2 (5 bases). V was clipped by 2 bases and J by 3 bases, with 8 bases between them. This CDR3 has 13 residues. The germline CDR1 and CDR2 sequences are SGHNT and YYREEE (reference sequence). CDR3 DNA: TGTGCCAGCAGCTTACGGGGTAAAGAGACCCAGTACTTC. It is translated as CASSLRGKETQYF. Full variable domain (outside the CDR3, taken from reference TRBV5-4 and TRBJ2-5): ETGVTQSPTHLIKTRGQQVTLRCSSQSGHNTVSWYQQALGQGPQFIFQYYREEENGRGNFPPRFSGLQFPNYSSELNVNALELDDSALYLCASSLRGKETQYFGPGTRLLVL.

The chain is built from TRBV6-6 and TRBJ2-1; tentatively, D is TRBD1 (6 bases). Germline-derived CDR1 and CDR2 are MNHNY and SVGAGI (reference sequence). V was pared by 2 bases and J by 8 bases, with 7 bases between. This CDR3 comprises 12 residues. CDR3 nucleotides: TGTGCCAGCAGTTACGGGACATATGAGCAGTTCTTC. It is translated as CASSYGTYEQFF.